These T cell receptor beta chains were read from a single sample in a study of CD8+ T cells in alopecia areata. TCRdb's table, derived via immunoSEQ multiplex PCR, lists solely in-frame clones and lacks some. The sample lists over 150,000 clones, more than 45% occurring once. The specimen was CD4+ T cells sorted from blood, collected at week 24, from a patient treated with tofacitinib. Every receptor here comes from a human donor with alopecia areata. CDR3s leave out the opening cysteine and the closing phenylalanine or tryptophan.

V gene: TRBV5-1; CDR3 protein: ASSLATGQPAEQY
V gene: TRBV4-1; CDR3 protein: ASSRVTQGTEAF
V gene: TRBV5-6; CDR3 protein: ASSLRGMATEAF
V gene: TRBV9; CDR3 protein: ASSSGTYNNQPQH
V gene: TRBV5-1; CDR3 protein: ASTTGQDYGYT
V gene: TRBV25-1; CDR3 protein: ASRENNEQF
V gene: TRBV2; CDR3 protein: TSSEKRGRTDTQY
V gene: TRBV11-2; CDR3 protein: ASSPTTDTQY
V gene: TRBV7-2; CDR3 protein: ASSLARSGLGQF
V gene: TRBV7-2; CDR3 protein: ASSPSTSGEKLF
V gene: TRBV4-3; CDR3 protein: ASRSPGAGNTIY
V gene: TRBV7-2; CDR3 protein: ASSQWTSGVSAKNIQY
V gene: TRBV7-8; CDR3 protein: ASSPTSGTARETQY
V gene: TRBV5-1; CDR3 protein: ASSLLDRETEAF
V gene: TRBV19; CDR3 protein: AISRGGGQPQH
V gene: TRBV29-1; CDR3 protein: SVTGGGMNTEAF
V gene: TRBV4-2; CDR3 protein: ASSQRRGGLETQY
V gene: TRBV4-1; CDR3 protein: ASSQPGTGAYEQY
V gene: TRBV29-1; CDR3 protein: SVQGGGADTQY
V gene: TRBV10-3; CDR3 protein: AISHASGRDFDEQF
V gene: TRBV6-5; CDR3 protein: ASSLYTGSYNEQF
V gene: TRBV4-3; CDR3 protein: ASKPSGVGELF
V gene: TRBV27; CDR3 protein: ASSPGLVFNEQF
V gene: TRBV9; CDR3 protein: ASSPDPRGYGELF
V gene: TRBV7-2; CDR3 protein: ASSGQVSEQY
V gene: TRBV29-1; CDR3 protein: SVEEGDYGYT
V gene: TRBV29-1; CDR3 protein: SATPGTGIDLVETQY
V gene: TRBV7-9; CDR3 protein: ASSLIFSEQY
V gene: TRBV7-9; CDR3 protein: ASSPRLAGDYNEQF
V gene: TRBV29-1; CDR3 protein: SVGAGEPGELF
V gene: TRBV19; CDR3 protein: ASSPRTGAETQY
V gene: TRBV9; CDR3 protein: ASSVTGWSDTQY
V gene: TRBV29-1; CDR3 protein: SVAGQSTDTQY
V gene: TRBV18; CDR3 protein: ASSPPTGDTQY
V gene: TRBV7-3; CDR3 protein: ASSFGAEQF
V gene: TRBV11-2; CDR3 protein: ASSPGTYNEQF